The sequence of this T cell receptor beta chain was determined in a study of tumor-infiltrating lymphocytes in primary liver carcinoma (dated by TCRdb to between 2016 and 2019). For context, the study as a whole: Surgical resection was performed in China between November 2015 and 2016 on about 5 patients with histopathologically diagnosed primary liver carcinoma. Hepatocellular carcinoma (four) or combined HCC and intrahepatic cholangiocarcinoma (one) was present in the five patients, who were three men and two women aged 30 to 69 years. The tumors of the five patients were staged as T1-T3 N0M0, with maximum diameters ranging from roughly 4 to 11 cm. Samples yielded roughly 3.65 to 7.5 million productive TCRbeta reads; read depth did not differ significantly between tissue types. The study combined TCRbeta repertoire sequencing, expression microarrays and whole-exome sequencing across five regions of each liver tumor, with adjacent normal tissue and blood. A total of 35 or so specimens from 5 patients went through TCRbeta repertoire sequencing, namely 25 tumor regions, 5 adjacent noncancerous liver tissues and 5 peripheral blood samples. Technical replicate repertoires showed high reproducibility, with mean shared-clone rates around 0.91 and correlation coefficients above 0.95.

Results the study describes overall, beyond this receptor: Only five or six patients were included in the study, and the authors note that the findings should be validated in a larger study. The top 250 clones made up a significantly larger repertoire fraction in tumors than in blood (p = 0.039). Because the samples were bulk and unsorted, CD4+ and CD8+ T cell repertoires could not be compared. Because only the TCR beta chain was sequenced and unpaired alpha chains were not captured, true repertoire diversity is likely underestimated. Repertoire overlap was higher between tumor regions (mean around 36%) than tumor-adjacent (around 17%) or tumor-blood (approximately 14%) pairs, consistent with antigen-driven expansion.

This clonotype has more than one count but fewer than ten. Its recognized antigen is unknown. The sample holds no much larger clone one base away, and base qualities are not on file. TRIzol reagent was used to extract blood RNA from unsorted whole blood, while the DNeasy Blood & Tissue kit provided the germline DNA. At the time of sampling, the patients had chronic HBV infection and had not received any treatment. Before surgery, roughly 4.2 milliliters of peripheral blood were drawn into K2EDTA tubes. TCRbeta-specific cDNA was reverse-transcribed from about 520 ng total RNA using a constant-region primer and ProtoScript II reverse transcriptase. Construction of the TCRbeta libraries relied on three nested rounds of multiplex PCR, following a slightly modified ARM-PCR procedure. Multiplex TRBV1-TRBV30 forward primers and a Cbeta reverse primer were used in the first two PCR rounds, each of which was run for roughly 9 cycles. Sample barcodes and Illumina adapters were added in a final 25-cycle PCR using Deep VentR polymerase. Before sequencing, amplicons of 200-500 bp were purified from gel using a QIAquick gel extraction kit. An Illumina HiSeq 2500 was used to sequence the TCRbeta amplicons, generating 250-bp paired-end reads. Under the source paper's analysis protocol: Reads were quality-trimmed with Trimmomatic v0.33, and paired reads were merged with FLASH v1.2.11 to recover full CDR3 sequences. V, D and J germline segments were assigned to the rearranged TCRbeta sequences by MiGEC v1.2.1b. Clonotype statistics and Shannon-Wiener diversity indices were computed with VDJtools v1.0.0. To reduce sampling bias, subsequent analyses other than the diversity analysis used only the 250 most abundant clonotypes in each sample. TCRdb's own reprocessing of the public reads used fastp at Q25 and MiXCR and kept productive beta chains. CDR3 protein sequences are deduplicated, and each keeps its most common genes and DNA. The V and J calls reflect TCRdb's pipeline rather than the authors' work. The sample contains approximately 330,000 distinct CDR3 sequences, approximately 65% of them found a single time. The ten largest account for about 6.5% of the sample.

CDR3 length: 12 amino acids, cysteine to phenylalanine. The DNA shown is the 36-base CDR3, in frame from base 1. The junction carries 10 bases between V and J, which are trimmed by 7 bases and 1 base respectively. In the germline V gene (reference sequence), CDR1 corresponds to GTSNPN and CDR2 to SVGIG. The sample taken for sequencing was peripheral blood. The TCR sequence derives from a man aged 40-49 years with primary liver carcinoma and hepatitis B virus infection. The rearrangement combines TRBV30 with TRBJ1-1; TRBD1 is a weak D gene call, 5 bases matching. For the CDR3, the sequence is CALDIPNTEAFF. The nucleotide sequence reads TGTGCCTTGGACATCCCGAACACTGAAGCTTTCTTT.